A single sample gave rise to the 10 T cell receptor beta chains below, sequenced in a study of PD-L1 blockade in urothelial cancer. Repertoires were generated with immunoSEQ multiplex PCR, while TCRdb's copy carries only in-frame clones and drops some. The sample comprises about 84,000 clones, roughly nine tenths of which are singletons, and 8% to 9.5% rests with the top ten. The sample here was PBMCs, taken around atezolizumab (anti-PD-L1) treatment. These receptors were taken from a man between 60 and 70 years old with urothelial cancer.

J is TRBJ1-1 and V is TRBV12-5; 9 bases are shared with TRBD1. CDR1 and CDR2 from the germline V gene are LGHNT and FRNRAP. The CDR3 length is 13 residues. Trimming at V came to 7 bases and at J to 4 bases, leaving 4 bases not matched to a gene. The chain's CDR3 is CASAPTGGTEAFF. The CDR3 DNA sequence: TGTGCTAGTGCCCCGACAGGGGGCACTGAAGCTTTCTTT.

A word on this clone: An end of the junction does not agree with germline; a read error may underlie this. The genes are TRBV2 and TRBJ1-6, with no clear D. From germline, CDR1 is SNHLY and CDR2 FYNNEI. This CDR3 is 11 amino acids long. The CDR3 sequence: CASSYDSPLHF. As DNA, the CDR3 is TGTGCCAGCTCCTATGATTCACCCCTCCACTTT.

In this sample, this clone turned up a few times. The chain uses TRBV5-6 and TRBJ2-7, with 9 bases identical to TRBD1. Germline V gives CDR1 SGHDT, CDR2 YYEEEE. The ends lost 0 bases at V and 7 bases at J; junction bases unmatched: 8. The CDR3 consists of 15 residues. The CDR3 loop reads CASSLGQQGAGEQYF. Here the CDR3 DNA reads TGTGCCAGCAGCTTGGGACAACAGGGGGCAGGGGAGCAGTACTTC.

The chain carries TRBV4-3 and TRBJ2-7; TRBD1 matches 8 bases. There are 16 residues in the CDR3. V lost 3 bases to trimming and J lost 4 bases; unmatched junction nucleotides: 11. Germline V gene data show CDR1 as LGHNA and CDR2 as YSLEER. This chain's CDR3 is CASSQTGTGGGYEQYF. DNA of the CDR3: TGCGCCAGCAGCCAGACCGGGACAGGAGGAGGTTACGAGCAGTACTTC.

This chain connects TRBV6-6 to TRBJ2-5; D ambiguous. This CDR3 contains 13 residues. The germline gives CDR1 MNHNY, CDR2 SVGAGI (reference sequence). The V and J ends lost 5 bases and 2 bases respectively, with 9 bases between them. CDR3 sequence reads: CASSRLRQETQYF. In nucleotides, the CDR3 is TGTGCCAGCAGTAGACTGAGGCAAGAGACCCAGTACTTC.

The CDR3 nucleotides are TGTGCCAGCAGCTTAGCGGGGACTAGCGGTTCCTACGAGCAGTACTTC. Translated, it gives CASSLAGTSGSYEQYF. The gene calls are TRBV11-3 and TRBJ2-7, with 11 bases identical to TRBD2. Trimming at V came to 1 base and at J to 1 base, leaving 3 bases not matched to a gene. This CDR3 region has 16 residues. Germline V lookup: CDR1 SGHNT, CDR2 YENEEA.

The CDR3 here is CASSAGTSGYTDTQYF. The CDR3, as DNA: TGTGCCAGCAGCGCTGGGACTAGCGGTTACACAGATACGCAGTATTTT. The chain recombines TRBV9 with TRBJ2-3; 11 nucleotides agree with TRBD2. V lost 3 bases to trimming and J lost 2 bases; unmatched junction nucleotides: 5. Germline CDR1 is SGDLS and CDR2 is YYNGEE. This CDR3 comprises 16 residues. Variable domain in full (rest from reference TRBV9 and TRBJ2-3): DSGVTQTPKHLITATGQRVTLRCSPRSGDLSVYWYQQSLDQGLQFLIQYYNGEERAKGNILERFSAQQFPDLHSELNLSSLELGDSALYFCASSAGTSGYTDTQYFGPGTRLTVL.

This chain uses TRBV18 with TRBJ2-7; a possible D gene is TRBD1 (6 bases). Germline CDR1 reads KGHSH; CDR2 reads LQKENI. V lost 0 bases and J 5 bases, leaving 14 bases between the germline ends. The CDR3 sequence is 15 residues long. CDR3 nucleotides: TGTGCCAGCTCACCACCCCGGACAGTGGGACACGAGCAGTACTTC. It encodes CASSPPRTVGHEQYF.

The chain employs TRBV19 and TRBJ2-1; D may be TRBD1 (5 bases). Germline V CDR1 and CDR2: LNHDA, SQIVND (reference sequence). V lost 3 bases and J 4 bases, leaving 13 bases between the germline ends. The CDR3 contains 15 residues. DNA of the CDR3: TGTGCCAGTAGTATTGGGGCAGACCGATACAATGAGCAGTTCTTC. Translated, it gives CASSIGADRYNEQFF.

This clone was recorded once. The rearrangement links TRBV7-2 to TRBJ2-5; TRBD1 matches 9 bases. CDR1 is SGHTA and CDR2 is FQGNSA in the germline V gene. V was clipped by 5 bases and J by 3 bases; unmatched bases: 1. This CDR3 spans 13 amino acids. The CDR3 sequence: CASSRDREETQYF. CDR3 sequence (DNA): TGTGCCAGCAGCCGGGACAGGGAAGAGACCCAGTACTTC. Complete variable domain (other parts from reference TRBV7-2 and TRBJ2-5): GAGVSQSPSNKVTEKGKDVELRCDPISGHTALYWYRQSLGQGLEFLIYFQGNSAPDKSGLPSDRFSAERTGGSVSTLTIQRTQQEDSAVYLCASSRDREETQYFGPGTRLLVL.